Listed here are 13 T cell receptor beta chains from one sample, sequenced in a study of CXCR3-negative and CXCR3-positive naive CD8 T cells. These receptors lack a known antigen. Study-wide points: CXCR3-negative naive cells had less hydrophobic TRB CDR3s than did CXCR3-positive naive cells.

The study made its TRB cDNA libraries by 5' RACE, adding UMI labels. TCRdb reprocessed the 5' RACE reads and reports one entry per CDR3 protein, with no DNA. Reported are about 84,000 distinct CDR3 sequences; the ten largest clones contain around 0.62%. Material: naive CXCR3+ CD8+ T cells from blood. As to subset: CD45RO-CCR7+CD27+CD95- naive CD8+ T cells expressing CXCR3 (TNR3+). The receptors shown here come from a human donor in good health. Some clones in this sample may be carry-over from other donors' samples.

The chain carries TRBV13 and TRBJ1-1. Germline V gives CDR1 PRHDT, CDR2 FYEKMQ (reference sequence). CDR3 size: 15 residues. CDR3 loop: CASSLGSNPNTEAFF. The full variable domain, with the rest looked up from reference TRBV13 and TRBJ1-1, is AAGVIQSPRHLIKEKRETATLKCYPIPRHDTVYWYQQGPGQDPQFLISFYEKMQSDKGSIPDRFSAQQFSDYHSELNMSSLELGDSALYFCASSLGSNPNTEAFFGQGTRLTVV.

The chain carries TRBV4-3 and TRBJ2-3; TCRdb selects TRBD2, and the lack of DNA leaves this call unchecked. The CDR3 loop spans 16 amino acids. Per germline, CDR1 LGHNA and CDR2 YSLEER. The CDR3 loop reads CASSQLAGGGADTQYF.

V usage is TRBV29-1 and J usage is TRBJ2-1. The V gene's germline CDR1 is SQVTM and CDR2 ANQGSEA. The CDR3 is made up of 11 amino acids. The CDR3 loop is CSVEVDNEQFF.

The rearrangement joins TRBV7-6 to TRBJ2-7; checking the TCRdb D call of TRBD1 is not possible without DNA. The CDR3 loop spans 14 amino acids. The germline V gene encodes CDR1 SGHVS and CDR2 FNYEAQ. The CDR3 spells CASSLGQLSYEQYF. The full variable domain, rest sourced from reference TRBV7-6 and TRBJ2-7, is GAGVSQSPRYKVTKRGQDVALRCDPISGHVSLYWYRQALGQGPEFLTYFNYEAQQDKSGLPNDRFSAERPEGSISTLTIQRTEQRDSAMYRCASSLGQLSYEQYFGPGTRLTVT.

This chain links TRBV5-1 with TRBJ1-1; TCRdb names TRBD1, which stays unverified in the absence of DNA. Germline V CDR1 and CDR2: SGHRS, YFSETQ. The CDR3 extends over 15 amino acids. The CDR3 protein is CASSTTGSMNTEAFF.

The V call is TRBV5-4, the J call TRBJ2-2; the D call of TRBD2 rests on TCRdb alone, since no DNA is present to check it. CDR1 and CDR2 from the germline V gene are SGHNT and YYREEE (reference sequence). This CDR3 region has 13 residues. CDR3 loop: CASMTSGTGELFF.

This clonotype is medium-sized by frequency. This chain uses TRBV10-3 with TRBJ2-7. There are 15 residues in the CDR3. The germline CDR1 and CDR2 sequences are ENHRY and SYGVKD. The CDR3 loop is CAISDPETQSVEQYF.

The CDR3 here is CASSPRGGRASSYEQYF. This rearrangement joins TRBV5-1 to TRBJ2-7; TCRdb designates TRBD2, a call that cannot be tested without DNA. Germline V lookup: CDR1 SGHRS, CDR2 YFSETQ. The CDR3 consists of 17 residues.

CDR3 in amino acids: CASSSNPTSGHTGELFF. The chain combines TRBV7-2 with TRBJ2-2; the TRBD2 assignment by TCRdb is unverifiable without DNA. The CDR3 spans 17 residues. In germline, CDR1 is SGHTA, CDR2 FQGNSA.

This chain joins TRBV30 and TRBJ2-7; TCRdb's D call, TRBD2, is unchecked because there is no DNA. Per germline, CDR1 GTSNPN and CDR2 SVGIG (reference sequence). This CDR3 has 14 amino acids. Here the CDR3 reads CAWRGLTSSYEQYF.

V gene TRBV28 combines with J gene TRBJ2-7; there is no DNA to check the TCRdb D call of TRBD1. The germline gives CDR1 MDHEN, CDR2 SYDVKM. CDR3 length equals 13 residues. The CDR3 reads CASSFLITGEQYF.

V gene TRBV7-3 combines with J gene TRBJ2-1. Germline V gives CDR1 SGHTA, CDR2 FQGTGA. CDR3 length equals 15 residues. CDR3 in amino acids: CASSLTGPLYNEQFF. Full variable domain (remainder filled in from reference TRBV7-3 and TRBJ2-1): GAGVSQTPSNKVTEKGKYVELRCDPISGHTALYWYRQSLGQGPEFLIYFQGTGAADDSGLPNDRFFAVRPEGSVSTLKIQRTERGDSAVYLCASSLTGPLYNEQFFGPGTRLTVL.

This chain uses TRBV19 with TRBJ2-4; there is no DNA to check the TCRdb D call of TRBD1. This CDR3 region has 14 residues. Germline-derived CDR1 and CDR2 are LNHDA and SQIVND (reference sequence). The CDR3 sequence: CASRAQGAPGIQYF.